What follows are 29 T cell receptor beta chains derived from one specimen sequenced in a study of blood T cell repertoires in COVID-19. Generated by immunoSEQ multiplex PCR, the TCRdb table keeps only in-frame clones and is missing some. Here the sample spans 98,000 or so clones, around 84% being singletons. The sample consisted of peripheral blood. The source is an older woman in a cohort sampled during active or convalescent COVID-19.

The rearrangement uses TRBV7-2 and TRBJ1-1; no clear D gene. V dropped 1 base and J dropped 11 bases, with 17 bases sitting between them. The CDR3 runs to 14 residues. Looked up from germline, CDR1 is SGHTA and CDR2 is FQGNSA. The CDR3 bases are TGTGCCAGCAGCTTAGGCCATAGAGGCGGGATGGCTTTCTTT. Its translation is CASSLGHRGGMAFF.

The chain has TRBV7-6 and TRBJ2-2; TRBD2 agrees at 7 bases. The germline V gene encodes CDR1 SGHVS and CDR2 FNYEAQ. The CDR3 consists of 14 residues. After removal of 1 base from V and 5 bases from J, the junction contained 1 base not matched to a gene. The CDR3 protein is CASSLEAGTGELFF. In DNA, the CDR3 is TGTGCCAGCAGCTTAGAAGCGGGGACCGGGGAGCTGTTTTTT. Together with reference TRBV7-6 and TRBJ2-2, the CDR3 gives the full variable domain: GAGVSQSPRYKVTKRGQDVALRCDPISGHVSLYWYRQALGQGPEFLTYFNYEAQQDKSGLPNDRFSAERPEGSISTLTIQRTEQRDSAMYRCASSLEAGTGELFFGEGSRLTVL.

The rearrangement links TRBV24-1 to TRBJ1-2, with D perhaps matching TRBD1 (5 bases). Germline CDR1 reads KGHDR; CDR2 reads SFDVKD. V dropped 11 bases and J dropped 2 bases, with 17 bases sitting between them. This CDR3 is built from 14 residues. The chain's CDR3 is CAIQYGQPNYGYTF. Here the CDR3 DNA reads TGTGCCATCCAGTACGGACAACCAAACTATGGCTACACCTTC.

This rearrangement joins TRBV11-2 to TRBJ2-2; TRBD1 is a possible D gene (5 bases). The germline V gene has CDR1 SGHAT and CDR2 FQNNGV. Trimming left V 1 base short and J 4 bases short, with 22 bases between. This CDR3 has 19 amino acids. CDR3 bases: TGTGCCAGCAGCTTAGGATCCCTTCTCCATCTTAGGGGCACCGGGGAGCTGTTTTTT. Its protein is CASSLGSLLHLRGTGELFF.

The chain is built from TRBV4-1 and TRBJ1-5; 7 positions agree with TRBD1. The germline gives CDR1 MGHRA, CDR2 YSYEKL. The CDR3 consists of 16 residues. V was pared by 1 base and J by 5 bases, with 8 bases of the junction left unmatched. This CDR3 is CASSQGDSLNHQPQHF. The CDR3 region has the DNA TGCGCCAGCAGCCAAGGGGACAGCCTGAACCATCAGCCCCAGCATTTT.

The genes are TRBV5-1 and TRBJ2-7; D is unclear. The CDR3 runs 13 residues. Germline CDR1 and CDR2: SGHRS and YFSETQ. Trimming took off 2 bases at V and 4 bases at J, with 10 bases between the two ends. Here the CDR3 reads CASSFGSAYEQYF. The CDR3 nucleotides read TGCGCCAGCAGCTTCGGAAGCGCATACGAGCAGTACTTC.

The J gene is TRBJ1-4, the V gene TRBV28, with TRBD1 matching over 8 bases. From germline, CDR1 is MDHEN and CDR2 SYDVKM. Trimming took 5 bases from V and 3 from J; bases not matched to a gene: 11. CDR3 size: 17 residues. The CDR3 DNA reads TGTGCCAGCAGTCCCTACGGCAGGGGGCTAGCTAATGAAAAACTGTTTTTT. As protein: CASSPYGRGLANEKLFF.

The DNA for the CDR3 is TGTGCCAGTACCCCGACGCGGGATAACTATGGCTACACCTTC. Translating it yields CASTPTRDNYGYTF. This chain connects TRBV19 to TRBJ1-2; no clear D gene. V dropped 7 bases and J dropped 1 base, with 13 bases sitting between them. Germline V CDR1 and CDR2: LNHDA, SQIVND (reference sequence). The CDR3 covers 14 residues. Combining the CDR3 with reference TRBV19 and TRBJ1-2 gives the whole variable domain DGGITQSPKYLFRKEGQNVTLSCEQNLNHDAMYWYRQDPGQGLRLIYYSQIVNDFQKGDIAEGYSVSREKKESFPLTVTSAQKNPTAFYLCASTPTRDNYGYTFGSGTRLTVV.

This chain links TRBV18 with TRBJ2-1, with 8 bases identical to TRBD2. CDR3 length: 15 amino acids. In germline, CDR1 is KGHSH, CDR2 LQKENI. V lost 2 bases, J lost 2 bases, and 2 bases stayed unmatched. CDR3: CASSPTGGTYNEQFF. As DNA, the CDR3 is TGTGCCAGCTCACCAACGGGGGGGACCTACAATGAGCAGTTCTTC.

CDR3: CASSYSKWWAATGELFF. CDR3 sequence (DNA): TGTGCCAGCAGTTACTCGAAGTGGTGGGCTGCCACCGGGGAGCTGTTTTTT. The chain carries TRBV6-2 or TRBV6-3 and TRBJ2-2; no clear D gene. This CDR3 spans 17 amino acids. Germline V CDR1 and CDR2: MNHEY, SVGEGT. Trimming left V 0 bases short and J 4 bases short, with 15 bases between.

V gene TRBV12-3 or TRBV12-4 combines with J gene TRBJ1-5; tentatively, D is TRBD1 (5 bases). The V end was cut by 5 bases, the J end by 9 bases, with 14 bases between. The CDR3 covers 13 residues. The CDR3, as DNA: TGTGCCAGCAGTGGACTGGGGCGGGGGCCCCAGCATTTT. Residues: CASSGLGRGPQHF.

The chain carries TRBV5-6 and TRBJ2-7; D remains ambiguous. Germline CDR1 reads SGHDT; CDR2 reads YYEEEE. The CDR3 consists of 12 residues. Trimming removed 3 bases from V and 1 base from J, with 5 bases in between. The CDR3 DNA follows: TGTGCCAGCAGCTCGGAGTCCTACGAGCAGTACTTC. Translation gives CASSSESYEQYF.

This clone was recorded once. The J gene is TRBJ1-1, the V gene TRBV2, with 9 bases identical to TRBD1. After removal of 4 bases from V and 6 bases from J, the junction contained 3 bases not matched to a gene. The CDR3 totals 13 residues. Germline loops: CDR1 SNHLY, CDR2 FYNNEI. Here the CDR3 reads CASSADRGAEAFF. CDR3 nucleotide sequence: TGTGCCAGCAGTGCGGACAGGGGAGCTGAAGCTTTCTTT.

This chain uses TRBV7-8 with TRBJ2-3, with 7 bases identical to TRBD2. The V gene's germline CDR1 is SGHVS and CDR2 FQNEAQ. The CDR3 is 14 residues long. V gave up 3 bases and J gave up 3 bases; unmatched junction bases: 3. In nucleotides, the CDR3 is TGTGCCAGCAGCTTTGGGGGGGGGACAGATACGCAGTATTTT. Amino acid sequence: CASSFGGGTDTQYF. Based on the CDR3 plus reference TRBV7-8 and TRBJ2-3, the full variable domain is GAGVSQSPRYKVAKRGQDVALRCDPISGHVSLFWYQQALGQGPEFLTYFQNEAQLDKSGLPSDRFFAERPEGSVSTLKIQRTQQEDSAVYLCASSFGGGTDTQYFGPGTRLTVL.

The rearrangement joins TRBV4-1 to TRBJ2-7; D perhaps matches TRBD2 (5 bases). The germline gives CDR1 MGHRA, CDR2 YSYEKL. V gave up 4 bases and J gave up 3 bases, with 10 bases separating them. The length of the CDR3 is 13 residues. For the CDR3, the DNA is TGCGCCAGCAGCCTAACGGGGTACTACGAGCAGTACTTC. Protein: CASSLTGYYEQYF.

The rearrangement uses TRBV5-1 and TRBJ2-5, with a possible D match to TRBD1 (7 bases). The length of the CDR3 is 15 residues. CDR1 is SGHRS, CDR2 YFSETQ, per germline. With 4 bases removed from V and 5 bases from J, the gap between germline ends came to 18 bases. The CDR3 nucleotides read TGCGCCAGCAGCCCCGGAGGACAGGCGGGGGAGACCCAGTACTTC. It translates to CASSPGGQAGETQYF.

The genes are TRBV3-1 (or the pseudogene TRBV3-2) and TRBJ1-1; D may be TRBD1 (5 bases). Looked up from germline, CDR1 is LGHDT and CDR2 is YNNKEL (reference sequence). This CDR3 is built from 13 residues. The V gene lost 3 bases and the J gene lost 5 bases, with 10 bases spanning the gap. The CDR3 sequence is CASSQEGRTEAFF. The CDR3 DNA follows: TGTGCCAGCAGCCAGGAGGGGCGTACTGAAGCTTTCTTT.

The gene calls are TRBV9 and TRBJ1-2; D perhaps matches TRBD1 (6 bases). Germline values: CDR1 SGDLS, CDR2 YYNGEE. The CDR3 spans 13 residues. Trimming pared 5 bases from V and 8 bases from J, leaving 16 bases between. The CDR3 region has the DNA TGTGCCAGCAGGCCCAACTCGGGGGGCGGCTACACCTTC. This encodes CASRPNSGGGYTF. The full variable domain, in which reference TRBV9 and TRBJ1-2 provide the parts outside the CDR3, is DSGVTQTPKHLITATGQRVTLRCSPRSGDLSVYWYQQSLDQGLQFLIQYYNGEERAKGNILERFSAQQFPDLHSELNLSSLELGDSALYFCASRPNSGGGYTFGSGTRLTVV.

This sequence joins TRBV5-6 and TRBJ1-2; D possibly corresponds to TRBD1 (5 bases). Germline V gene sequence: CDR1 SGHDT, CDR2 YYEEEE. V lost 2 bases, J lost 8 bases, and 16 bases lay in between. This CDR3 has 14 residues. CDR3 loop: CASSLFLARAGYTF. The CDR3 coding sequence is TGTGCCAGCAGCTTATTCCTCGCCAGGGCGGGCTACACCTTC.

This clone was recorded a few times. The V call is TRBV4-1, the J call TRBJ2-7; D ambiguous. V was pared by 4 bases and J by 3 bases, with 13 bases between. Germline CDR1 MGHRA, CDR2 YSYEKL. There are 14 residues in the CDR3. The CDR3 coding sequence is TGCGCCAGCAGCCTCCGAGGCAAAGACTACGAGCAGTACTTC. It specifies CASSLRGKDYEQYF.

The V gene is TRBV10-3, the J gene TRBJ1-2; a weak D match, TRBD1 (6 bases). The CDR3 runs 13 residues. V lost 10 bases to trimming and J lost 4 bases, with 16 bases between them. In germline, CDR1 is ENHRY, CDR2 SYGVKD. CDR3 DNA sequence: TGTGCCACGGCCCGGGAACAGGGCTATGGCTACACCTTC. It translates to CATAREQGYGYTF.

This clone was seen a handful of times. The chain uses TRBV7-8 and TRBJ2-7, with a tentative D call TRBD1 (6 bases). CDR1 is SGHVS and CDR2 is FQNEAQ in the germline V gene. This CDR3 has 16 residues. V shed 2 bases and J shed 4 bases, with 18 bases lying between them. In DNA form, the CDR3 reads TGTGCCAGCAGCTTACGAAGGGGGACGCGAGCTTACGAGCAGTACTTC. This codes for CASSLRRGTRAYEQYF.

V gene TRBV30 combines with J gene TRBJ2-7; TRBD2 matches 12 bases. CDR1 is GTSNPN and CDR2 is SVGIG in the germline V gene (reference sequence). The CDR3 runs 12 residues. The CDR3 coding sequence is TGTGCATCTCCGGGACTAGCGGGCGAGCAGTACTTC. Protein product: CASPGLAGEQYF.

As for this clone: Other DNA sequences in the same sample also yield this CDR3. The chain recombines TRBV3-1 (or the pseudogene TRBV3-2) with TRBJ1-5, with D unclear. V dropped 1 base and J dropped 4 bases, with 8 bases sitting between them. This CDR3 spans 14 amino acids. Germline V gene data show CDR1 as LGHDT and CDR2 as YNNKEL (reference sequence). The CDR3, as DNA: TGTGCCAGCAGCCAAGGTTCCGGTAATCAGCCCCAGCATTTT. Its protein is CASSQGSGNQPQHF.

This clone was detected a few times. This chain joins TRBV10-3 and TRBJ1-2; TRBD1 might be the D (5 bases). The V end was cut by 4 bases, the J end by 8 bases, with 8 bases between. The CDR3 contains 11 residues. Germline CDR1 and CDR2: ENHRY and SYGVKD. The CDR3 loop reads CAISGGEGYTF. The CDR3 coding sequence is TGTGCCATCAGTGGGGGGGAAGGCTACACCTTC.

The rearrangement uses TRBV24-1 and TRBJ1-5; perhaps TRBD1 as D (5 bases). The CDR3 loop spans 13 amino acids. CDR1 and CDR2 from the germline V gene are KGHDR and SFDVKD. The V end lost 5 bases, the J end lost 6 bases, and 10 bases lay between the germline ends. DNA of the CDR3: TGTGCCACCAGTGGATCAGGGTCTCAGCCCCAGCATTTT. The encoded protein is CATSGSGSQPQHF.

CDR3 amino acids: CASSKRFSGTGELFF. For the CDR3, the DNA is TGTGCCAGCAGCAAGCGTTTTTCAGGGACCGGGGAGCTGTTTTTT. This chain connects TRBV21-1 to TRBJ2-2; the D call in the table, TRBD1, was not verified against the DNA. TRBV21-1 is noted as a pseudogene. This CDR3 region has 15 residues.

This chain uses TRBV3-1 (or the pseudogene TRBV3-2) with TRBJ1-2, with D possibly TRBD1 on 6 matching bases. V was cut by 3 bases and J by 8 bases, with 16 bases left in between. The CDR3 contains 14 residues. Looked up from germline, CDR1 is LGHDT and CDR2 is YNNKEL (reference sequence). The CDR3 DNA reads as TGTGCCAGCAGCCAGCTGGGGGCGAGTGAGGGCTACACCTTC. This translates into CASSQLGASEGYTF.

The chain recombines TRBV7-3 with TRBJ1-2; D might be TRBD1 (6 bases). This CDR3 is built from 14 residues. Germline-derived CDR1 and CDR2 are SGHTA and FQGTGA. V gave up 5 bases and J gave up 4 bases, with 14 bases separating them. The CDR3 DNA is TGTGCCAGCAGCCCAGGGGTTGGCGGCTATGGCTACACCTTC. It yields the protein CASSPGVGGYGYTF. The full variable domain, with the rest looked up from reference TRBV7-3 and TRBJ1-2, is GAGVSQTPSNKVTEKGKYVELRCDPISGHTALYWYRQSLGQGPEFLIYFQGTGAADDSGLPNDRFFAVRPEGSVSTLKIQRTERGDSAVYLCASSPGVGGYGYTFGSGTRLTVV.